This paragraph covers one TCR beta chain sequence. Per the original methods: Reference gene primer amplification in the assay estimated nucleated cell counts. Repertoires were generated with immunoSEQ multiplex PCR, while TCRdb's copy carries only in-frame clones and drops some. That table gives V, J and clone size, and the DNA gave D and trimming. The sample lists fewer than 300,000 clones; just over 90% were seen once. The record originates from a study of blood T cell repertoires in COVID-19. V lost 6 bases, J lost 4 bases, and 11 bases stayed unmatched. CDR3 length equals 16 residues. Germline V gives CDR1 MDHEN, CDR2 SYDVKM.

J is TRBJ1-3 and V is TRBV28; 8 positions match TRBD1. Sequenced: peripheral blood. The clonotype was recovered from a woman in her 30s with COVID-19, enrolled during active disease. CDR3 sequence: CASSSGQGGSGNTIYF. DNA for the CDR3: TGTGCCAGCAGCAGCGGACAGGGAGGTTCAGGAAACACCATATATTTT.